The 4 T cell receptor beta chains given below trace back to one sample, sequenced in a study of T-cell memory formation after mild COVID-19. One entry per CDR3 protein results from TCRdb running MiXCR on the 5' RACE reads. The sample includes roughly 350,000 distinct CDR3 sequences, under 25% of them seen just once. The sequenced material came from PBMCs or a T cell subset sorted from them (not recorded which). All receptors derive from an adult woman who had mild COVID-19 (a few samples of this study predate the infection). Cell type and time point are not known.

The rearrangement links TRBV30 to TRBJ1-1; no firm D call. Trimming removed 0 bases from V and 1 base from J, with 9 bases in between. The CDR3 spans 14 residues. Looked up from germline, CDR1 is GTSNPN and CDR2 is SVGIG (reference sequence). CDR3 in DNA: TGTGCCTGGAGTGTAGGCAACCGGAACACTGAAGCTTTCTTT. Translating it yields CAWSVGNRNTEAFF.

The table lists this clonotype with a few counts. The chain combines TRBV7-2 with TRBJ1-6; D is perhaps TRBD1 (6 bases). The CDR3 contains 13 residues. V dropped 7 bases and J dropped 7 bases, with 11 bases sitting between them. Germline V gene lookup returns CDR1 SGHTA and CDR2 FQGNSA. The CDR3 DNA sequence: TGTGCCAGCACCCGACAGGAAAATTCACCCCTCCACTTT. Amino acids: CASTRQENSPLHF.

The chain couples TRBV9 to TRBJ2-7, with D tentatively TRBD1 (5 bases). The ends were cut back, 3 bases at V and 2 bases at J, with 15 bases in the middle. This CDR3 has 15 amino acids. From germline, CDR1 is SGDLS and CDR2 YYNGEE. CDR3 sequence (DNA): TGTGCCAGCAGCGCGCTGAGCACAGGAGCCTACGAGCAGTACTTC. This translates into CASSALSTGAYEQYF.

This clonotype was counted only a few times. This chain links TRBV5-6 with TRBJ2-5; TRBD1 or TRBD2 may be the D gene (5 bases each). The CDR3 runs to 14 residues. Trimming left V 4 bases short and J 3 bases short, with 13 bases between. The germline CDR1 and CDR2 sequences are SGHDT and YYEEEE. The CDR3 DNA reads TGTGCCAGCAGCCACCTTGGGACGGAAGAGACCCAGTACTTC. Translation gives CASSHLGTEETQYF.